Shown below are 7 T cell receptor beta chains from a single sample sequenced in a study of blood T cell repertoires in COVID-19. Sequenced by immunoSEQ multiplex PCR; TCRdb stores in-frame clones only, minus some. The sample has 80,000 to 95,000 clones, 80% seen once; the top ten hold approximately 15%. Sequencing was performed on peripheral blood. The origin of the receptors is a woman at least 80 years old with active or convalescent COVID-19.

CDR3 region: CASGLGDRGNSPLHF. In DNA form, the CDR3 reads TGTGCTAGTGGTTTGGGGGACAGGGGGAATTCACCCCTCCACTTT. The chain is built from TRBV12-5 and TRBJ1-6, with 11 bases that match TRBD1. The V gene's germline CDR1 is LGHNT and CDR2 FRNRAP. After removal of 1 base from V and 7 bases from J, the junction contained 0 bases not matched to a gene. CDR3 length: 15 residues. The variable domain in full, with the rest retrieved from reference TRBV12-5 and TRBJ1-6, is DARVTQTPRHKVTEMGQEVTMRCQPILGHNTVFWYRQTMMQGLELLAYFRNRAPLDDSGMPKDRFSAEMPDATLATLKIQPSEPRDSAVYFCASGLGDRGNSPLHFGNGTRLTVT.

This rearrangement joins TRBV28 to TRBJ1-2, with 7 bases fitting TRBD1. The CDR3 consists of 12 residues. Looked up from germline, CDR1 is MDHEN and CDR2 is SYDVKM. The DNA for the CDR3 is TGTGCTTCACACACAGGGGCCGTGGACTACACCTTC. This codes for CASHTGAVDYTF.

The gene calls are TRBV5-1 and TRBJ2-2; 7 bases line up with TRBD2. Germline CDR1 and CDR2: SGHRS and YFSETQ. The CDR3 spans 15 residues. J was trimmed by 4 bases and V by 4 bases; bases with no gene match: 7. The CDR3 here is CASSPGRELTGELFF. DNA for the CDR3: TGCGCCAGCAGCCCTGGGAGGGAACTCACCGGGGAGCTGTTTTTT.

V and J are TRBV6-2 or TRBV6-3 and TRBJ2-3; 9 bases map to TRBD2. The CDR3 sequence is 16 residues long. The J segment lost 5 bases and the V segment lost 6 bases, leaving 12 bases of the junction unmatched. Germline CDR1 and CDR2: MNHEY and SVGEGT. The CDR3 region is CASSSGLAGPLDTQYF. The CDR3 region has the DNA TGTGCCAGCAGCTCCGGGCTAGCGGGACCTTTAGATACGCAGTATTTT.

V gene TRBV9 combines with J gene TRBJ2-5; 9 nucleotides line up with TRBD2. V trimming: 0 bases; J trimming: 5 bases; junction bases outside the gene matches: 11. The germline V gene encodes CDR1 SGDLS and CDR2 YYNGEE. The CDR3 has 17 amino acids. CDR3 protein: CASSVGGGRAWGETQYF. The CDR3 DNA is TGTGCCAGCAGCGTAGGAGGCGGGAGGGCCTGGGGGGAGACCCAGTACTTC.

J is TRBJ2-7 and V is TRBV5-4; D gene uncertain. The CDR3 contains 13 residues. The V end was cut by 2 bases, the J end by 6 bases, with 12 bases between. Germline V gene lookup returns CDR1 SGHNT and CDR2 YYREEE (reference sequence). CDR3 nucleotide sequence: TGTGCCAGCAGCTTTTTTCGAGGTAGCGAGCAGTACTTC. Amino acids: CASSFFRGSEQYF.

The V and J genes are TRBV7-2 and TRBJ1-4; no firm D call. Between the trimmed V and J ends, which lost 5 bases and 0 bases, there was a span of 10 bases. Germline-derived CDR1 and CDR2 are SGHTA and FQGNSA. CDR3 length equals 15 residues. The CDR3 sequence: CASSTTLATNEKLFF. As DNA, the CDR3 is TGTGCCAGCAGCACCACCTTAGCAACTAATGAAAAACTGTTTTTT.